The 16 T cell receptor beta chains given below trace back to one sample, sequenced in a study of CD8 T cells in ankylosing spondylitis (dated by TCRdb to about 2017). To prepare the library, 5' RACE was applied. TCRdb shows the sequencer as Illumina HiSeq 2500. TCRdb reworked the public reads: Q25 trimming with fastp, MiXCR clone assembly, productive beta chains retained. A single entry per CDR3 protein holds the most common genes and DNA from its merged rows. The sample table records about 400,000 distinct CDR3 sequences; under 25% of these occur just once. The top ten clonotypes cover 16% of the sample. The antigens of these receptors remain unknown. Findings and caveats that apply to the study as a whole: A TCR beta motif made up of eight highly homologous amino acid variants appeared to be characteristic of blood from ankylosing spondylitis patients.

The sequenced sample consisted of blood, either unsorted or a sorted T cell fraction (not recorded which). The source of these receptors is a male donor with ankylosing spondylitis.

This clonotype was counted a few times. The V gene is TRBV20-1, the J gene TRBJ2-1; D is possibly TRBD1 (6 bases). V was trimmed by 5 bases and J by 5 bases, leaving 13 bases between them. This CDR3 spans 13 amino acids. Germline V gene sequence: CDR1 DFQATT, CDR2 SNEGSKA (reference sequence). CDR3 sequence: CSAGGLVNNEQFF. The CDR3 nucleotides are TGCAGTGCTGGGGGCCTAGTGAACAATGAGCAGTTCTTC.

This rearrangement joins TRBV20-1 to TRBJ1-5; D not resolved. The CDR3 totals 13 residues. Germline lookup yields CDR1 DFQATT and CDR2 SNEGSKA (reference sequence). V was shortened by 2 bases and J by 5 bases, with 10 bases between the two germline ends. CDR3 residues: CSARRRSDQPQHF. The CDR3, as DNA: TGCAGTGCTAGACGACGGAGTGATCAGCCCCAGCATTTT.

This clonotype was found a few times. The chain employs TRBV12-3 or TRBV12-4 and TRBJ2-7; D ambiguous. The CDR3 has 11 residues. The germline V and J ends were trimmed by 4 bases and 5 bases, with 6 bases remaining between them. CDR3 loop: CASSSGNEQYF. For the CDR3, the DNA is TGTGCCAGCAGTTCCGGAAACGAGCAGTACTTC.

This clonotype was detected a few times. This chain connects TRBV9 to TRBJ2-2; D is undetermined. The CDR3 is made up of 15 amino acids. Germline lookup yields CDR1 SGDLS and CDR2 YYNGEE. V lost 0 bases, J lost 5 bases, and 11 bases lay in between. CDR3 loop: CASSVAVDRTGELFF. CDR3 in DNA: TGTGCCAGCAGCGTAGCGGTGGATAGGACCGGGGAGCTGTTTTTT.

This rearrangement joins TRBV2 to TRBJ1-5, with D tentatively TRBD1 (5 bases). With 6 bases removed from V and 0 bases from J, the gap between germline ends came to 12 bases. This CDR3 region has 15 residues. Germline V gene data show CDR1 as SNHLY and CDR2 as FYNNEI. In DNA, the CDR3 is TGTGCCAGCAGAGCCAGGGAAAATAGCAATCAGCCCCAGCATTTT. It yields the protein CASRARENSNQPQHF.

This clonotype was seen once. This chain uses TRBV10-2 with TRBJ2-5; possibly TRBD1 for D (5 bases). The V end lost 10 bases, the J end lost 2 bases, and 11 bases lay between the germline ends. Germline CDR1 reads WSHSY; CDR2 reads SAAADI. This CDR3 region has 12 residues. CDR3 region: CATRGFQETQYF. CDR3 nucleotide sequence: TGCGCCACTAGGGGTTTTCAAGAGACCCAGTACTTC.

This clonotype has more than one count but fewer than ten. V gene TRBV7-2 combines with J gene TRBJ1-1; no firm D call. This CDR3 is built from 14 residues. Germline V gene data show CDR1 as SGHTA and CDR2 as FQGNSA. V gave up 5 bases and J gave up 3 bases, with 13 bases separating them. CDR3 coding DNA: TGTGCCAGCAGCCGAATTTTGGAAGACACTGAAGCTTTCTTT. Its translation: CASSRILEDTEAFF.

The J gene is TRBJ2-5, the V gene TRBV7-6; TRBD1 agrees at 9 bases. V lost 5 bases and J lost 3; bases outside the gene matches: 7. Germline lookup yields CDR1 SGHVS and CDR2 FNYEAQ. The CDR3 contains 15 residues. The CDR3 bases are TGTGCCAGCAGCCAAGGGACAGGGACAAAAGAGACCCAGTACTTC. Translated: CASSQGTGTKETQYF.

V is TRBV28 and J is TRBJ2-1; 12 bases map to TRBD1. With 4 bases clipped from V and 8 bases from J, the junction kept 9 bases outside the gene matches. There are 16 residues in the CDR3. Germline values: CDR1 MDHEN, CDR2 SYDVKM. The CDR3 region is CASSSRDRGLSDEQFF. The CDR3 DNA sequence: TGTGCCAGCAGTTCGCGGGACAGGGGGCTTTCCGATGAGCAGTTCTTC.

The gene calls are TRBV15 and TRBJ2-2; TRBD2 agrees at 8 bases. The CDR3 has 17 residues. J gave up 2 bases and V 5 bases, and 10 bases lay outside the gene matches. CDR1 is LNHNV and CDR2 is YYDKDF in the germline V gene (reference sequence). The CDR3 coding sequence is TGTGCCACCAGCCCGGGGGGGTCCCCTGCAAACACCGGGGAGCTGTTTTTT. The encoded protein is CATSPGGSPANTGELFF. Drawing the rest from reference TRBV15 and TRBJ2-2, the complete variable domain is DAMVIQNPRYQVTQFGKPVTLSCSQTLNHNVMYWYQQKSSQAPKLLFHYYDKDFNNEADTPDNFQSRRPNTSFCFLDIRSPGLGDTAMYLCATSPGGSPANTGELFFGEGSRLTVL.

This rearrangement joins TRBV19 to TRBJ2-1, with 8 bases matching TRBD2. The CDR3 consists of 14 residues. After removal of 6 bases from V and 4 bases from J, the junction contained 5 bases not matched to a gene. Germline CDR1 LNHDA, CDR2 SQIVND (reference sequence). CDR3 bases: TGTGCCAGTAGCCGGACTAGCACGTACAATGAGCAGTTCTTC. Translating gives CASSRTSTYNEQFF. Full variable domain (remainder filled in from reference TRBV19 and TRBJ2-1): DGGITQSPKYLFRKEGQNVTLSCEQNLNHDAMYWYRQDPGQGLRLIYYSQIVNDFQKGDIAEGYSVSREKKESFPLTVTSAQKNPTAFYLCASSRTSTYNEQFFGPGTRLTVL.

The rearrangement links TRBV11-3 to TRBJ2-7; TRBD2 agrees at 9 bases. The germline gives CDR1 SGHNT, CDR2 YENEEA. Germline trimming cut 1 base from V and 0 bases from J; bases unmatched to any gene: 4. There are 16 residues in the CDR3. The CDR3 protein is CASSLGASGTSYEQYF. For the CDR3, the DNA is TGTGCCAGCAGCTTAGGCGCTAGCGGGACCTCCTACGAGCAGTACTTC. The full variable domain, completed using reference TRBV11-3 and TRBJ2-7, is EAGVVQSPRYKIIEKKQPVAFWCNPISGHNTLYWYLQNLGQGPELLIRYENEEAVDDSQLPKDRFSAERLKGVDSTLKIQPAELGDSAVYLCASSLGASGTSYEQYFGPGTRLTVT.

V is TRBV12-3 or TRBV12-4 and J is TRBJ1-1; D unresolved. Trimming took off 3 bases at V and 6 bases at J, with 8 bases between the two ends. This CDR3 contains 12 residues. The CDR3 coding sequence is TGTGCCAGCAGTTTTAATGGGCCTGAAGCTTTCTTT. Translated: CASSFNGPEAFF.

The chain combines TRBV3-1 with TRBJ2-7, with TRBD2 matching over 7 bases. CDR1 LGHDT and CDR2 YNNKEL come from the germline V gene (reference sequence). There are 15 residues in the CDR3. The ends lost 5 bases at V and 3 bases at J; junction bases unmatched: 10. For the CDR3, the DNA is TGTGCCAGCAGCTCCCAGGTGGGAGGGTTCTACGAGCAGTACTTC. Protein sequence: CASSSQVGGFYEQYF.

The chain has TRBV4-1 and TRBJ1-2; no firm D call. The CDR3 spans 13 residues. The germline V gene encodes CDR1 MGHRA and CDR2 YSYEKL. The V end lost 3 bases, the J end lost 4 bases, and 9 bases lay between the germline ends. DNA for the CDR3: TGCGCCAGCAGCCAGTCGGGGTCCTATGGCTACACCTTC. Protein: CASSQSGSYGYTF.

The rearrangement links TRBV6-1 to TRBJ1-5; D perhaps matches TRBD1 (6 bases). This CDR3 comprises 13 residues. Germline CDR1 is MNHNS and CDR2 is SASEGT. The V gene lost 6 bases and the J gene lost 6 bases, with 12 bases spanning the gap. The CDR3 spells CASSRWGAQPQHF. DNA for the CDR3: TGTGCCAGCAGCCGGTGGGGGGCTCAGCCCCAGCATTTT.